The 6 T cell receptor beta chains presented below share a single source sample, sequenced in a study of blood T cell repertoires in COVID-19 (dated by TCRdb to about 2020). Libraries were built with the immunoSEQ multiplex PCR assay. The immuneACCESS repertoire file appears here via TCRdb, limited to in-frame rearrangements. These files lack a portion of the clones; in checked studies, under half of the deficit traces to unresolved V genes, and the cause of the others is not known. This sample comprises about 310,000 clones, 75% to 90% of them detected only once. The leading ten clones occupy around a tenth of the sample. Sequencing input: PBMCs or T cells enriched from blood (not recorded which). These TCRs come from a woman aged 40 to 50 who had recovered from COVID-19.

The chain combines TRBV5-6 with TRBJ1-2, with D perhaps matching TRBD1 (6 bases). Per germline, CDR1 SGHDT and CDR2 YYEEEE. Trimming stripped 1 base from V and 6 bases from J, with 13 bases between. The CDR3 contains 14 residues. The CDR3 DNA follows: TGTGCCAGCAGCTTGACAGGGATGGGAGATGGCTACACCTTC. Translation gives CASSLTGMGDGYTF. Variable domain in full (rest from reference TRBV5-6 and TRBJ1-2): DAGVTQSPTHLIKTRGQQVTLRCSPKSGHDTVSWYQQALGQGPQFIFQYYEEEERQRGNFPDRFSGHQFPNYSSELNVNALLLGDSALYLCASSLTGMGDGYTFGSGTRLTVV.

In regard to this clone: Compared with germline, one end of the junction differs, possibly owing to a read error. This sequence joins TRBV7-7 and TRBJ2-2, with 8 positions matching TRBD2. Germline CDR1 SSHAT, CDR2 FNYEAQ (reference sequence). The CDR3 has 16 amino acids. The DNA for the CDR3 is TGTGCTAGCAGCTTATCAGCGGGGGCGAACACCGGGGAGCTGTTTTTT. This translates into CASSLSAGANTGELFF.

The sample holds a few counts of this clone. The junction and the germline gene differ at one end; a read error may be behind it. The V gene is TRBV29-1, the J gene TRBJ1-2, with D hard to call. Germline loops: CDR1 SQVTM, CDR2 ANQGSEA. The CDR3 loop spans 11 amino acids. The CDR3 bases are TGCAGCGTTGTAGCCAACTCTGGCTACACCTTC. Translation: CSVVANSGYTF.

CDR3 DNA: TGCGCCAGCAGCTCCCTGACAGGACAAGAGACCCAGTACTTC. Translating it yields CASSSLTGQETQYF. V and J are TRBV5-1 and TRBJ2-5, with D perhaps TRBD1 (6 bases). V dropped 3 bases and J dropped 2 bases, with 11 bases sitting between them. Germline V gene data show CDR1 as SGHRS and CDR2 as YFSETQ. There are 14 residues in the CDR3.

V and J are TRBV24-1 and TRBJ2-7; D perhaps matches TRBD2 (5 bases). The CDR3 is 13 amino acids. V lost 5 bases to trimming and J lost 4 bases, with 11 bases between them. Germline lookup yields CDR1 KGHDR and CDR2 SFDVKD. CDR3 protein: CATSVPGRYEQYF. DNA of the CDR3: TGTGCCACCAGTGTACCGGGAAGATACGAGCAGTACTTC.

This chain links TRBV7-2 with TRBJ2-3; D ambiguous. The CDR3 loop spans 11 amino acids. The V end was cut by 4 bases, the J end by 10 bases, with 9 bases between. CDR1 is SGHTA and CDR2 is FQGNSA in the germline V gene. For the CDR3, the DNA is TGTGCCAGCAGCTCGATGCGTGCGCAGTATTTT. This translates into CASSSMRAQYF. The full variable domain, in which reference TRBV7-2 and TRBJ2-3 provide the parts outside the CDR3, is GAGVSQSPSNKVTEKGKDVELRCDPISGHTALYWYRQSLGQGLEFLIYFQGNSAPDKSGLPSDRFSAERTGGSVSTLTIQRTQQEDSAVYLCASSSMRAQYFGPGTRLTVL.